These 24 T cell receptor beta chains were sequenced from one sample in a study of CD8+ T cells in alopecia areata. Treatment indicated: oral pan-JAK inhibitor, 5-10 mg twice daily. Following RNA extraction, reverse transcription yielded cDNA that acted as the sequencing template. Repertoires were generated with immunoSEQ multiplex PCR, while TCRdb's copy carries only in-frame clones and drops some. The sample lists around 100,000 clones; 50% to 65% were seen once. Specimen: CD4+ T cells sorted from blood, collected at week 24, from a patient treated with tofacitinib. The receptor set was obtained from a human donor with alopecia areata.

The rearrangement links TRBV7-2 to TRBJ1-2; 7 positions match TRBD1. Germline V lookup: CDR1 SGHTA, CDR2 FQGNSA. CDR3 length equals 12 residues. V lost 5 bases, J lost 12 bases, and 9 bases stayed unmatched. The CDR3 spells CASSTATGDHTF. CDR3 sequence (DNA): TGTGCCAGCAGCACAGCAACAGGGGACCACACCTTC.

The V gene is TRBV7-2, the J gene TRBJ2-5, with 9 bases matching TRBD1. This CDR3 has 15 amino acids. V dropped 3 bases and J dropped 5; count of bases not matched to a gene: 7. Germline loops: CDR1 SGHTA, CDR2 FQGNSA. The CDR3 sequence is CASSFQQGAWETQYF. CDR3 DNA: TGTGCCAGCAGCTTCCAACAGGGGGCCTGGGAGACCCAGTACTTC.

The chain is built from TRBV25-1 and TRBJ1-3; D is possibly TRBD1 (5 bases). The CDR3 extends over 16 amino acids. The V end lost 7 bases, the J end lost 0 bases, and 16 bases lay between the germline ends. The germline CDR1 and CDR2 sequences are MGHDK and SYGVNS. CDR3 sequence (DNA): TGTGCCAGCATGGGGGGAGGGAACTACTCTGGAAACACCATATATTTT. It codes for CASMGGGNYSGNTIYF.

V and J are TRBV25-1 and TRBJ1-2; D is undetermined. The ends were cut back, 7 bases at V and 8 bases at J, with 17 bases in the middle. Germline V lookup: CDR1 MGHDK, CDR2 SYGVNS. This CDR3 has 13 amino acids. The CDR3 loop reads CASTPGQSRGYTF. In nucleotides, the CDR3 is TGTGCCAGCACGCCCGGCCAATCGCGGGGCTACACCTTC.

This chain connects TRBV29-1 to TRBJ1-2, with a possible D match to TRBD1 (5 bases). Germline CDR1 is SQVTM and CDR2 is ANQGSEA. This CDR3 comprises 13 residues. V was cut by 6 bases and J by 2 bases, with 13 bases left in between. Here the CDR3 DNA reads TGCAGCGTAGCCGACAGTCCCAACTATGGCTACACCTTC. Translating it yields CSVADSPNYGYTF.

This clone appeared a few times. The V call is TRBV21-1, the J call TRBJ1-5. TRBV21-1 is labeled a pseudogene. The CDR3 contains 13 residues. The CDR3 here is CASSNRTETRQHF. The CDR3, as DNA: TGTGCCAGCAGCAACCGGACCGAGACCCGGCAGCATTTT.

Only a few counts were recorded for this clone. V is TRBV7-9 and J is TRBJ2-1, with no clear D. Germline values: CDR1 SEHNR, CDR2 FQNEAQ (reference sequence). Trimming took off 1 base at V and 7 bases at J, with 11 bases between the two ends. The length of the CDR3 is 14 residues. As DNA, the CDR3 is TGTGCCAGCAGCTTAGACCTCGGACGAAATGAGCAGTTCTTC. Its protein is CASSLDLGRNEQFF.

V gene TRBV12-5 combines with J gene TRBJ1-2; D perhaps matches TRBD1 (6 bases). This CDR3 is 16 amino acids long. Germline CDR1 LGHNT, CDR2 FRNRAP. V shed 5 bases and J shed 4 bases, with 20 bases lying between them. In DNA, the CDR3 is TGTGCTAGTGGTCCAACCCGGAGAGGACAGTCCTATGGCTACACCTTC. Encoded protein: CASGPTRRGQSYGYTF. Supplemented by reference TRBV12-5 and TRBJ1-2, the full variable domain reads DARVTQTPRHKVTEMGQEVTMRCQPILGHNTVFWYRQTMMQGLELLAYFRNRAPLDDSGMPKDRFSAEMPDATLATLKIQPSEPRDSAVYFCASGPTRRGQSYGYTFGSGTRLTVV.

V usage is TRBV10-3 and J usage is TRBJ2-7; the D call may be TRBD1 or TRBD2 (5 bases each). From germline, CDR1 is ENHRY and CDR2 SYGVKD. V was pared by 6 bases and J by 2 bases, with 14 bases between. The CDR3 length is 14 residues. CDR3 DNA: TGTGCCATCAGCTCCGGGACCCGAACCTACGAGCAGTACTTC. Its protein product is CAISSGTRTYEQYF.

J is TRBJ1-2 and V is TRBV20-1; TRBD1 matches at 7 bases. With V trimmed by 6 bases and J by 6 bases, 4 bases remained unmatched. The CDR3 totals 11 residues. Per germline, CDR1 DFQATT and CDR2 SNEGSKA (reference sequence). The CDR3 reads CSASTGNGYTF. In nucleotides, the CDR3 is TGCAGTGCCTCGACAGGGAATGGCTACACCTTC.

The V gene is TRBV29-1, the J gene TRBJ2-3; unclear D gene. The CDR3 is 15 amino acids. Germline CDR1 and CDR2: SQVTM and ANQGSEA. Trimming took off 3 bases at V and 1 base at J, with 14 bases between the two ends. The CDR3 region has the DNA TGCAGCGTTGACGGCTCCCGTGCGGGCACAGATACGCAGTATTTT. Its protein product is CSVDGSRAGTDTQYF.

The count of this clone is one. The gene calls are TRBV2 and TRBJ2-3; D is unresolved. Between the trimmed V and J ends, which lost 3 bases and 1 base, there was a span of 8 bases. CDR3 length: 14 amino acids. The germline CDR1 and CDR2 sequences are SNHLY and FYNNEI. The CDR3 bases are TGTGCCAGCAGTGATTGGCAGGGCACAGATACGCAGTATTTT. This encodes CASSDWQGTDTQYF.

This clone was observed once. This sequence joins TRBV2 and TRBJ2-7, with D possibly matching TRBD2 (5 bases). Trimming shortened V by 7 bases and J by 5 bases, and 18 bases separated the two germline ends. CDR1 and CDR2 from the germline V gene are SNHLY and FYNNEI. The length of the CDR3 is 14 residues. The CDR3 spells CASKASFLGNEQYF. CDR3 DNA: TGTGCCAGCAAGGCTAGCTTCCTCGGCAACGAGCAGTACTTC.

The chain employs TRBV10-3 and TRBJ2-6; D remains ambiguous. V lost 2 bases and J lost 0, with 2 bases in between. Germline V gene data show CDR1 as ENHRY and CDR2 as SYGVKD. The CDR3 runs 14 residues. The DNA for the CDR3 is TGTGCCATCAGTGAGCCCTCTGGGGCCAACGTCCTGACTTTC. Translated, it gives CAISEPSGANVLTF.

This sequence joins TRBV30 and TRBJ1-5; D call uncertain. CDR1 and CDR2 from the germline V gene are GTSNPN and SVGIG (reference sequence). Trimming left V 4 bases short and J 5 bases short, with 15 bases between. The CDR3 has 14 amino acids. The CDR3, as DNA: TGTGCCTGGATGTGGCTTCTTGGGGATCAGCCCCAGCATTTT. This codes for CAWMWLLGDQPQHF.

The rearrangement links TRBV2 to TRBJ2-7; D is unclear. This CDR3 is built from 13 residues. V was shortened by 6 bases and J by 4 bases, with 13 bases between the two germline ends. Germline loops: CDR1 SNHLY, CDR2 FYNNEI. CDR3 residues: CASRGLPPYEQYF. The CDR3 coding sequence is TGTGCCAGCAGGGGCCTACCTCCATACGAGCAGTACTTC. Complete variable domain (other parts from reference TRBV2 and TRBJ2-7): EPEVTQTPSHQVTQMGQEVILRCVPISNHLYFYWYRQILGQKVEFLVSFYNNEISEKSEIFDDQFSVERPDGSNFTLKIRSTKLEDSAMYFCASRGLPPYEQYFGPGTRLTVT.

This chain uses TRBV18 with TRBJ2-1; 10 bases line up with TRBD2. CDR1 and CDR2 from the germline V gene are KGHSH and LQKENI. The CDR3 runs to 15 residues. With V trimmed by 6 bases and J by 7 bases, 9 bases remained unmatched. This chain's CDR3 is CASSPGTSARNEQFF. The CDR3 region has the DNA TGTGCCAGCTCTCCCGGGACTAGCGCTCGTAATGAGCAGTTCTTC.

The rearrangement joins TRBV5-6 to TRBJ2-7; 12 positions match TRBD2. This CDR3 is 14 amino acids long. Looked up from germline, CDR1 is SGHDT and CDR2 is YYEEEE. Trimming removed 3 bases from V and 6 bases from J; junction bases left unmatched: 4. CDR3 residues: CASSSLAGGREQYF. For the CDR3, the DNA is TGTGCCAGCAGCTCCCTAGCGGGGGGGCGCGAGCAGTACTTC.

The chain recombines TRBV30 with TRBJ1-5; D might be TRBD1 (6 bases). This CDR3 region has 14 residues. Germline CDR1 and CDR2: GTSNPN and SVGIG (reference sequence). The germline V and J ends were trimmed by 4 bases and 6 bases, with 16 bases remaining between them. The CDR3 DNA reads as TGTGCCTGGAACGGGGGGCCAGGCTCTCAGCCCCAGCATTTT. Its translation: CAWNGGPGSQPQHF.

Details on this clone: An end of the junction differs from the germline gene, which may be a read error. This chain uses TRBV4-2 with TRBJ2-1; 12 bases match TRBD1. The CDR3 totals 19 residues. Germline loops: CDR1 LGHNA, CDR2 YNFKEQ. The CDR3 DNA reads TGTGCCAGCAGACAAGGGACAGGGGGCTTAGCAGGGTACTACAATGAGCAGTTCTTC. This codes for CASRQGTGGLAGYYNEQFF.

This chain links TRBV5-6 with TRBJ2-7, with TRBD1 as a possible D gene (6 bases). The CDR3 covers 13 residues. Germline lookup yields CDR1 SGHDT and CDR2 YYEEEE. Trimming left V 1 base short and J 7 bases short, with 12 bases between. CDR3 DNA: TGTGCCAGCAGCTTGCCAGGGGCAGGAGAGCAGTACTTC. This encodes CASSLPGAGEQYF.

V is TRBV29-1 and J is TRBJ1-5; D not resolved. V lost 7 bases to trimming and J lost 0 bases, with 10 bases between them. CDR3 size: 13 residues. Per the germline V gene, CDR1 is SQVTM and CDR2 is ANQGSEA. The CDR3 is CSALGDSNQPQHF. DNA for the CDR3: TGCAGCGCCCTCGGAGATAGCAATCAGCCCCAGCATTTT. Full variable domain (rest looked up from reference TRBV29-1 and TRBJ1-5): SAVISQKPSRDICQRGTSLTIQCQVDSQVTMMFWYRQQPGQSLTLIATANQGSEATYESGFVIDKFPISRPNLTFSTLTVSNMSPEDSSIYLCSALGDSNQPQHFGDGTRLSIL.

The gene calls are TRBV13 and TRBJ2-7, with 7 nucleotides matching TRBD1. The germline V gene encodes CDR1 PRHDT and CDR2 FYEKMQ (reference sequence). Trimming at V came to 6 bases and at J to 1 base, leaving 9 bases not matched to a gene. The CDR3 spans 15 residues. This CDR3 reads CASSPQGKGSYEQYF. For the CDR3, the DNA is TGTGCCAGCAGTCCACAGGGGAAAGGATCCTACGAGCAGTACTTC.

The sample holds one count of this clone. In the same sample, other DNA sequences code for this CDR3. The chain is built from TRBV7-9 and TRBJ2-7; no firm D call. Germline V lookup: CDR1 SEHNR, CDR2 FQNEAQ (reference sequence). V gave up 1 base and J gave up 4 bases, with 5 bases separating them. This CDR3 comprises 12 residues. The CDR3 region has the DNA TGTGCCAGCAGCTTAGTGGGATACGAGCAGTACTTC. Residues: CASSLVGYEQYF. The full variable domain, its missing parts supplied by reference TRBV7-9 and TRBJ2-7, is DTGVSQNPRHKITKRGQNVTFRCDPISEHNRLYWYRQTLGQGPEFLTYFQNEAQLEKSRLLSDRFSAERPKGSFSTLEIQRTEQGDSAMYLCASSLVGYEQYFGPGTRLTVT.